This T cell receptor beta chain came from a study of blood T cell repertoires in COVID-19. Study overall: T cells, B-cell-depleted T cells, or PBMCs provided the cDNA or gDNA that served as material.

V lost 5 bases to trimming and J lost 3 bases; unmatched junction nucleotides: 8. The CDR3 covers 16 residues. Germline V gene sequence: CDR1 KGHDR, CDR2 SFDVKD. Original data processing: Nucleated cell number was recorded as an estimate derived from reference gene primer amplification. Only in-frame clones appear in the TCRdb table, and some are missing; sequencing was by immunoSEQ multiplex PCR. The V and J calls and clone size are taken from that table; D and trimming were inferred from the DNA. The sample records around 59,000 clones, 73% being singletons. This chain uses TRBV24-1 with TRBJ2-3, with TRBD1 identical over 9 bases. The sequenced sample was peripheral blood. The source is a woman aged 50 to 60 with active or convalescent COVID-19. The CDR3 DNA sequence: TGTGCCACCAGTGCCTCTTGGGGACAGGGTACAGATACGCAGTATTTT. Its protein is CATSASWGQGTDTQYF.